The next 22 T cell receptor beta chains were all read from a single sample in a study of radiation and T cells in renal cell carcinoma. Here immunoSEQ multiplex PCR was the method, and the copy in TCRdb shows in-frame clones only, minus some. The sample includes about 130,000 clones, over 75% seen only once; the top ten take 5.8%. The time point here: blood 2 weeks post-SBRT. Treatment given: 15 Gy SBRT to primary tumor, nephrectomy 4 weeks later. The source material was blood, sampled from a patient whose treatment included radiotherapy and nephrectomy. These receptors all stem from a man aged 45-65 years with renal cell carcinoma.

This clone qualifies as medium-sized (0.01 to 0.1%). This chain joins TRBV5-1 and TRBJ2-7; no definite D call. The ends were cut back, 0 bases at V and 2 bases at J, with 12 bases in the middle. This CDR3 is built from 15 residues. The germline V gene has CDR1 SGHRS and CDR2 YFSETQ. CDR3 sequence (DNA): TGCGCCAGCAGCTTGGAATTAGTCCAAACCTACGAGCAGTACTTC. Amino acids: CASSLELVQTYEQYF. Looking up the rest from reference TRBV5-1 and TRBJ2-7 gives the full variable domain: KAGVTQTPRYLIKTRGQQVTLSCSPISGHRSVSWYQQTPGQGLQFLFEYFSETQRNKGNFPGRFSGRQFSNSRSEMNVSTLELGDSALYLCASSLELVQTYEQYFGPGTRLTVT.

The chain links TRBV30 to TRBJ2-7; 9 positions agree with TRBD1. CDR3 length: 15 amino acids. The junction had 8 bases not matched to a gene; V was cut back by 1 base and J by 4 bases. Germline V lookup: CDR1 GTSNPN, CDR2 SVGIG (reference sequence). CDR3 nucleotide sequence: TGTGCCTGGAGTGGTTGGACAGGGGTGTTGTACGAGCAGTACTTC. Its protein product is CAWSGWTGVLYEQYF.

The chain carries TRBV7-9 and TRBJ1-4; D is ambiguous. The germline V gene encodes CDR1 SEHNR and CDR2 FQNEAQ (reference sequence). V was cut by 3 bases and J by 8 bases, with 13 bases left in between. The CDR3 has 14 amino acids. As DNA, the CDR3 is TGTGCCAGCAGCTTGAGGGTTGAGGGCGAAAAACTGTTTTTT. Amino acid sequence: CASSLRVEGEKLFF.

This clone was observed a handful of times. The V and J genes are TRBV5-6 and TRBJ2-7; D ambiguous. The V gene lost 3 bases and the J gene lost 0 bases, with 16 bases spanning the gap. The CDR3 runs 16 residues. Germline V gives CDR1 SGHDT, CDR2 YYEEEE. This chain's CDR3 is CASSSVGSDRSYEQYF. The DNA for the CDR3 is TGTGCCAGCAGCTCCGTCGGCAGCGATCGCTCCTACGAGCAGTACTTC.

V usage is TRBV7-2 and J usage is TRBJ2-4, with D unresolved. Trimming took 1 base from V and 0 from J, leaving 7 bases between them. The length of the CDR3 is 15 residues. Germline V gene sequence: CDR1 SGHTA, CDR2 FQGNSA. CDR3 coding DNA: TGTGCCAGCAGCTTAGAGGCATCAGCCAAAAACATTCAGTACTTC. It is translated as CASSLEASAKNIQYF.

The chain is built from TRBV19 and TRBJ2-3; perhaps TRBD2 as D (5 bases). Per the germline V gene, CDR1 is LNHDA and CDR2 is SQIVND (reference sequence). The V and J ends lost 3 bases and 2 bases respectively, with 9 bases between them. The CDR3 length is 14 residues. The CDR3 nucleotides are TGTGCCAGTAGTATGTCAGCGGCCACAGATACGCAGTATTTT. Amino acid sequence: CASSMSAATDTQYF.

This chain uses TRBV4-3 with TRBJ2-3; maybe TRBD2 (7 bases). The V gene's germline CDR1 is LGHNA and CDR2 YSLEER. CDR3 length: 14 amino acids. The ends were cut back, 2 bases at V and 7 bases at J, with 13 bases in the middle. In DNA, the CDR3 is TGCGCCAGCAGCCAACGCGGGGGCCTGAATACGCAGTATTTT. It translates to CASSQRGGLNTQYF.

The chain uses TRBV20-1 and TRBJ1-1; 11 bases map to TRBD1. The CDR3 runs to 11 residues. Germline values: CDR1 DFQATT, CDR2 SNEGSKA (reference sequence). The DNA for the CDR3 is TGCAGGGGGACAGGGGGCACTGAAGCTTTCTTT. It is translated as CRGTGGTEAFF.

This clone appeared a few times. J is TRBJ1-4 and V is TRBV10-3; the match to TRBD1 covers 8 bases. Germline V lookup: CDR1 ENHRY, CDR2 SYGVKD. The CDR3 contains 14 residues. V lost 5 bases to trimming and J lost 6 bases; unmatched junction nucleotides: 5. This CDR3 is CAISKDREDEKLFF. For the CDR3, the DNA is TGTGCCATCAGTAAGGACAGGGAAGATGAAAAACTGTTTTTT.

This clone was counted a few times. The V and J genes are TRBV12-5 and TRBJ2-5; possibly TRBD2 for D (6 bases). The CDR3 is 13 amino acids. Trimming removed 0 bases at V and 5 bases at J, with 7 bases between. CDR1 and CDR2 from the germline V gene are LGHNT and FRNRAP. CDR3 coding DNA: TGTGCTAGTGGTTTGGTTGGGGGGGAGACCCAGTACTTC. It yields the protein CASGLVGGETQYF.

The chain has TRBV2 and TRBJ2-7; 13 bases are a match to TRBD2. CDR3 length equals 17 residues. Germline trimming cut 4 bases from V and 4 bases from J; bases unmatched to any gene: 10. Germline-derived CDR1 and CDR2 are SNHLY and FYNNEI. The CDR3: CASSVTSGRALSYEQYF. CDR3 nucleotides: TGTGCCAGCAGTGTAACTAGCGGGAGGGCCTTATCTTACGAGCAGTACTTC.

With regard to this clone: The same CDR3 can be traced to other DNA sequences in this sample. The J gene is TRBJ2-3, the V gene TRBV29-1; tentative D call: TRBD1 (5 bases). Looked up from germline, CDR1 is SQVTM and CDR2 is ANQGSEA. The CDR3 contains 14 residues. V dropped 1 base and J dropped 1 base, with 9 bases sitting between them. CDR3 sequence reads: CSVEGGRGTDTQYF. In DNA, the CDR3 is TGCAGCGTTGAAGGGGGCCGCGGCACAGATACGCAGTATTTT.

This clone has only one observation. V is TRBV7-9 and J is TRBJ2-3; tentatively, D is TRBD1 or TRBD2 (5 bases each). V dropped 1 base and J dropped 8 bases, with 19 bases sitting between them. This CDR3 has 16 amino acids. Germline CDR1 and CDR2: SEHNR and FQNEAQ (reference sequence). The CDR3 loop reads CASSLDPGQGGTTQYF. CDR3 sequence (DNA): TGTGCCAGCAGCTTAGATCCTGGGCAGGGTGGGACTACGCAGTATTTT.

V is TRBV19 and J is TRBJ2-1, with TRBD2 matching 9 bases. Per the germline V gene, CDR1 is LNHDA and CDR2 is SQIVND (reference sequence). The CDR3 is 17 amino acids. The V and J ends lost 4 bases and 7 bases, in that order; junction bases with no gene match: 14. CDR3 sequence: CASSTLGTSSTRNEQFF. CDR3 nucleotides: TGTGCCAGTAGTACCCTCGGGACTAGCAGCACGAGGAATGAGCAGTTCTTC.

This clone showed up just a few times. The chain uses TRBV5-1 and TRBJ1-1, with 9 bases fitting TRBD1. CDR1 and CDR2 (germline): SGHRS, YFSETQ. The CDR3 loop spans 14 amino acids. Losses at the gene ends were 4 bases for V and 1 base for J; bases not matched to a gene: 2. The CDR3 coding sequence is TGCGCCAGCAGCCGGGACAGGGCGAACACTGAAGCTTTCTTT. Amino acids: CASSRDRANTEAFF.

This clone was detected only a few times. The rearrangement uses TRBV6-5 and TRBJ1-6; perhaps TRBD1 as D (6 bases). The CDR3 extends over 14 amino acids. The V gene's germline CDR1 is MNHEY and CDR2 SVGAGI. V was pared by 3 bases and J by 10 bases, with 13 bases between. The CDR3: CASSYQGLGSPLHF. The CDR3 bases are TGTGCCAGCAGTTATCAGGGGCTTGGGTCACCCCTCCACTTT.

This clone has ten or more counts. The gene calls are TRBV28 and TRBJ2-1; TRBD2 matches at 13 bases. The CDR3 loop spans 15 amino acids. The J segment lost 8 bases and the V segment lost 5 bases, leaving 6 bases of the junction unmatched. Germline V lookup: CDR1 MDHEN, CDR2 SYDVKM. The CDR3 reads CASSRRLAGGYEQFF. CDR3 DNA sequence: TGTGCCAGCAGTCGCCGACTAGCGGGAGGCTATGAGCAGTTCTTC. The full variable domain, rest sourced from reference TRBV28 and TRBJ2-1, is DVKVTQSSRYLVKRTGEKVFLECVQDMDHENMFWYRQDPGLGLRLIYFSYDVKMKEKGDIPEGYSVSREKKERFSLILESASTNQTSMYLCASSRRLAGGYEQFFGPGTRLTVL.

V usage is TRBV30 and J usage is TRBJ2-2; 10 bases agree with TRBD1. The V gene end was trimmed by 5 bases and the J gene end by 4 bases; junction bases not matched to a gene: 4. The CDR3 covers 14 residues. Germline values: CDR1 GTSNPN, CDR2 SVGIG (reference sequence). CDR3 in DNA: TGTGCCTGGGGACAGGGGGTTGTCACCGGGGAGCTGTTTTTT. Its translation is CAWGQGVVTGELFF.

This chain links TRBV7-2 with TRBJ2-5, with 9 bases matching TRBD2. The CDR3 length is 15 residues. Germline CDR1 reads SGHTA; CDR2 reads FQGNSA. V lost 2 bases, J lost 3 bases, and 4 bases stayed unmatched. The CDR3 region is CASSLPLAGKETQYF. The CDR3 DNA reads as TGTGCCAGCAGCTTACCCCTAGCGGGGAAAGAGACCCAGTACTTC.

CDR3 in amino acids: CASSADFSNQPQHF. In DNA, the CDR3 is TGTGCCAGCAGCGCAGACTTCAGCAATCAGCCCCAGCATTTT. The chain is built from TRBV9 and TRBJ1-5; D gene ambiguous. Germline V CDR1 and CDR2: SGDLS, YYNGEE. Trimming shortened V by 3 bases and J by 1 base, and 8 bases separated the two germline ends. The CDR3 covers 14 residues.

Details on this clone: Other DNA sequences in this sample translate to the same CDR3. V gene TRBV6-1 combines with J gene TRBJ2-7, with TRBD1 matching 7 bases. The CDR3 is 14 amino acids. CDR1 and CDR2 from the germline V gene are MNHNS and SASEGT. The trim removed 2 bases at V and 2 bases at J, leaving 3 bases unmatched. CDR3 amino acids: CASSETGATYEQYF. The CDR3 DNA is TGTGCCAGCAGTGAAACAGGGGCGACCTACGAGCAGTACTTC.

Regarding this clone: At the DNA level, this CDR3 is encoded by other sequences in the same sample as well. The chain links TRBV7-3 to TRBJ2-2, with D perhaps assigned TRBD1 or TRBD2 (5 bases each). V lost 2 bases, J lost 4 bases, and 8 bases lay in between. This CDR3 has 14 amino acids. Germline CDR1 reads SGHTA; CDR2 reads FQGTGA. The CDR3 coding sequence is TGTGCCAGCAGCTTAGGGGGTGGCACCGGGGAGCTGTTTTTT. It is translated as CASSLGGGTGELFF.